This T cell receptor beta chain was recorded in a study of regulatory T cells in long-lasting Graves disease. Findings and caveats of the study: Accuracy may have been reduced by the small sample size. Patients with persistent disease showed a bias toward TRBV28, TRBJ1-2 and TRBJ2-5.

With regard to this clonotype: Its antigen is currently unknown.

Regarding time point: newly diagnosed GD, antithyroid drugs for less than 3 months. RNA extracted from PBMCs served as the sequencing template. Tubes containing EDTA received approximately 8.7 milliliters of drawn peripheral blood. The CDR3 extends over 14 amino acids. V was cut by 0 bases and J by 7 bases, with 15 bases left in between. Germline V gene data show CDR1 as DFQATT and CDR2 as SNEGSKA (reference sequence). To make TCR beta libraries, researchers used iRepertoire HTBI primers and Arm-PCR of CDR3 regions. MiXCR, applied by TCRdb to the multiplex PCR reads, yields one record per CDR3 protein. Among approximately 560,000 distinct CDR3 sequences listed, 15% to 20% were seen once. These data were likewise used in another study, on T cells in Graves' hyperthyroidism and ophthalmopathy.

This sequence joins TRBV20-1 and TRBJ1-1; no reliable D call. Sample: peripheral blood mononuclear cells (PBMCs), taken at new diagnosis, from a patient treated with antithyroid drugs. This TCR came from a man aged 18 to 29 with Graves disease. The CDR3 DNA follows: TGCAGTGCTAGAGATAGCCTCGGGTTTAATGAAGCTTTCTTT. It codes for CSARDSLGFNEAFF.